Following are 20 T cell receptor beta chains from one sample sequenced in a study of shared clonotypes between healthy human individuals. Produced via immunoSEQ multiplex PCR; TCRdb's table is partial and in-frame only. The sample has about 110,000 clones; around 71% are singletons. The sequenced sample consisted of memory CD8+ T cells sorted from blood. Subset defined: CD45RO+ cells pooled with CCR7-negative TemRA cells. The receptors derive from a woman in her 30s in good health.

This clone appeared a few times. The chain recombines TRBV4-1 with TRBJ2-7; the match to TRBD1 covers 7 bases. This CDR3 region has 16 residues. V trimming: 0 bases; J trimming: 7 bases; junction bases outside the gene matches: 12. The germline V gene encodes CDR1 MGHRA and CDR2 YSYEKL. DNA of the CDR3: TGCGCCAGCAGCCAAGATCCAACAGGGGCAGCTGAGGAGCAGTACTTC. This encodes CASSQDPTGAAEEQYF.

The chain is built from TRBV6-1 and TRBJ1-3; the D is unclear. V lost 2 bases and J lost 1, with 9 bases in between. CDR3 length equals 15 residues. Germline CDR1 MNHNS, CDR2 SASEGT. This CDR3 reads CASSEIGSSGNTIYF. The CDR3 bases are TGTGCCAGCAGTGAAATTGGGTCGTCTGGAAACACCATATATTTT.

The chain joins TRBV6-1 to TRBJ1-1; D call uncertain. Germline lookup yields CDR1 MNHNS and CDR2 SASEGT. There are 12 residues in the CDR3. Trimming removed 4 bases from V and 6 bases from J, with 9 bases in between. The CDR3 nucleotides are TGTGCCAGCAGTGTTGCTTCGGCTGAAGCTTTCTTT. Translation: CASSVASAEAFF.

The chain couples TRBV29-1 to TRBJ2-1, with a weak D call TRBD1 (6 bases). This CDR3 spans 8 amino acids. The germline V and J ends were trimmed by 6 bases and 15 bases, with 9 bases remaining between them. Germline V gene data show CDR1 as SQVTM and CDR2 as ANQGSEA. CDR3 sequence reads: CSVQGLFF. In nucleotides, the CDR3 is TGCAGCGTGCAGGGGCTGTTCTTC.

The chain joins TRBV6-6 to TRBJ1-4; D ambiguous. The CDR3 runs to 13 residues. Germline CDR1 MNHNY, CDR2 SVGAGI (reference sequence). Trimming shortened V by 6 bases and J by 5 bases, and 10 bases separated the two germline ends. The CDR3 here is CASRRLLNEKLFF. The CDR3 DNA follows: TGTGCCAGCAGGAGACTGCTGAATGAAAAACTGTTTTTT.

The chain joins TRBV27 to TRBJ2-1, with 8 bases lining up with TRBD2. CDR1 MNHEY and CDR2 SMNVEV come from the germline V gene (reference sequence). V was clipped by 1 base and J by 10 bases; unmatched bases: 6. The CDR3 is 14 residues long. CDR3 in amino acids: CASSLFGLAGEQFF. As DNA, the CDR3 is TGTGCCAGCAGTTTATTCGGACTAGCTGGCGAGCAGTTCTTC.

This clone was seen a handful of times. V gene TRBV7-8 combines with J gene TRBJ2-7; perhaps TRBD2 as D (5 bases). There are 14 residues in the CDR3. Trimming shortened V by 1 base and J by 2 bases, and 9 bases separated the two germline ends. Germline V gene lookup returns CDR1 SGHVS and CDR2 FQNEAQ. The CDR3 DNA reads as TGTGCCAGCAGCTTAGGTAGCGACACCTACGAGCAGTACTTC. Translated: CASSLGSDTYEQYF.

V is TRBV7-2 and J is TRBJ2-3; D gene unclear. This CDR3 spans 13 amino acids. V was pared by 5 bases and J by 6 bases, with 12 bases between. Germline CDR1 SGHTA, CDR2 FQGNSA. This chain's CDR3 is CASSGYYEDTQYF. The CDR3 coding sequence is TGTGCCAGCAGCGGCTATTATGAGGATACGCAGTATTTT.

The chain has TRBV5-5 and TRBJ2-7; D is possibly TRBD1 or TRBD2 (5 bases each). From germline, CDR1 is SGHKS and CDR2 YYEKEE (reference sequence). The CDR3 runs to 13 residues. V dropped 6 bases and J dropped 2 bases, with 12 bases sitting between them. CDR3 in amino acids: CASTGAPTYEQYF. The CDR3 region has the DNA TGTGCCAGCACCGGGGCCCCTACCTACGAGCAGTACTTC.

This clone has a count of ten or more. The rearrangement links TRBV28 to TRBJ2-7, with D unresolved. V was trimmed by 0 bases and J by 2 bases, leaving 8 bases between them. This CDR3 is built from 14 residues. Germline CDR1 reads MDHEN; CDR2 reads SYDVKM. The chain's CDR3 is CASSLWDRPYEQYF. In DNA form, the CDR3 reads TGTGCCAGCAGTTTATGGGACCGACCCTACGAGCAGTACTTC.

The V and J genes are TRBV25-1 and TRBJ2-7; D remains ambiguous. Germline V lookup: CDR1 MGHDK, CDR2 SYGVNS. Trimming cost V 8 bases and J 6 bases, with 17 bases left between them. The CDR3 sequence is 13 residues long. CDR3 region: CASQVGPTGEQYF. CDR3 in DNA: TGTGCCAGCCAAGTTGGACCCACGGGCGAGCAGTACTTC.

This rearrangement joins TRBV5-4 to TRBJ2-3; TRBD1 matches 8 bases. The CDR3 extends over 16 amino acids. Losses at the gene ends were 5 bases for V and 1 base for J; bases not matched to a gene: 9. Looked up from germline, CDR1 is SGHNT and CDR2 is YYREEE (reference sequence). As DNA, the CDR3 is TGTGCCAGCAGTCTTACCCCGGGACAGGGCACAGATACGCAGTATTTT. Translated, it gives CASSLTPGQGTDTQYF.

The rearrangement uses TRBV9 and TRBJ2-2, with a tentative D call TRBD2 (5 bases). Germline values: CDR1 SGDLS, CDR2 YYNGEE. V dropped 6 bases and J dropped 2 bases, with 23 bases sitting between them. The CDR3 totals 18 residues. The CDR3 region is CASNSHPTIARNTGELFF. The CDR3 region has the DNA TGTGCCAGCAACTCGCACCCCACGATAGCGCGAAACACCGGGGAGCTGTTTTTT.

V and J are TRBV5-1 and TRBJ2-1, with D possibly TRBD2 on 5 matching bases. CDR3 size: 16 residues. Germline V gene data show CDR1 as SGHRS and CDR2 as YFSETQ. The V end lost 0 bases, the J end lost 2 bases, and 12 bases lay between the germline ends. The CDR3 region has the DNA TGCGCCAGCAGCTTGGGTGACTACGGGCCCTACAATGAGCAGTTCTTC. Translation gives CASSLGDYGPYNEQFF.

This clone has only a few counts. CDR3 amino acids: CASSTSGEHTGELFF. In DNA form, the CDR3 reads TGTGCCAGCTCGACTAGCGGAGAACACACCGGGGAGCTGTTTTTT. This chain links TRBV28 with TRBJ2-2, with 9 bases lining up with TRBD2. Germline values: CDR1 MDHEN, CDR2 SYDVKM. This CDR3 region has 15 residues. V trimming: 8 bases; J trimming: 3 bases; junction bases outside the gene matches: 7. The full variable domain, with the rest looked up from reference TRBV28 and TRBJ2-2, is DVKVTQSSRYLVKRTGEKVFLECVQDMDHENMFWYRQDPGLGLRLIYFSYDVKMKEKGDIPEGYSVSREKKERFSLILESASTNQTSMYLCASSTSGEHTGELFFGEGSRLTVL.

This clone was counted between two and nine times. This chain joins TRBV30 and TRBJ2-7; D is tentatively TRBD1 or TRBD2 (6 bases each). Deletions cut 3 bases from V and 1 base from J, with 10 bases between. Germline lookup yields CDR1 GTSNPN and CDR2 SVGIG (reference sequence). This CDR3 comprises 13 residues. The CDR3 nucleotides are TGTGCCTGGAGCCCGGGGGCTTCCTACGAGCAGTACTTC. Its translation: CAWSPGASYEQYF.

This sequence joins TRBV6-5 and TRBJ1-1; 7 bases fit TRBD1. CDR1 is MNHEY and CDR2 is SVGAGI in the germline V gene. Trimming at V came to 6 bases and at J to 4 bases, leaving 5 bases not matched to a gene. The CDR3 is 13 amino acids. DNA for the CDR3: TGTGCCAGCAGGGTACAGGGGTTCACTGAAGCTTTCTTT. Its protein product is CASRVQGFTEAFF.

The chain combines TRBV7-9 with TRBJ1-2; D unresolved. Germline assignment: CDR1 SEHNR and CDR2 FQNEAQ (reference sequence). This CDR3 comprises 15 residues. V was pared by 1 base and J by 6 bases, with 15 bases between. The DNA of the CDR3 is TGTGCCAGCAGCTTAGTCTCCGGAGGGAAGCATGGCTACACCTTC. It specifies CASSLVSGGKHGYTF.

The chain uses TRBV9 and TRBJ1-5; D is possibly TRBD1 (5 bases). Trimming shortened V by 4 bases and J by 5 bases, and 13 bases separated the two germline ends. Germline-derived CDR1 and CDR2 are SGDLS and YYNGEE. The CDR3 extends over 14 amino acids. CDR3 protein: CASSPGLPYQPQHF. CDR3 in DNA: TGTGCCAGCAGCCCGGGACTTCCCTATCAGCCCCAGCATTTT.

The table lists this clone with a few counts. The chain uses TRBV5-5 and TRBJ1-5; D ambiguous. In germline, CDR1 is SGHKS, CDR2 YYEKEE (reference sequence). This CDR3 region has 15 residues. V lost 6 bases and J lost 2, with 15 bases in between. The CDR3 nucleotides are TGTGCCAGCACCCCGGGCGGGAGTGGCAATCAGCCCCAGCATTTT. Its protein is CASTPGGSGNQPQHF.